This entry features one TCR beta chain sequence. Its specificity is unknown. Produced via immunoSEQ multiplex PCR; TCRdb's table is partial and in-frame only. The data show about 59,000 clones, 89% seen once. CDR1 and CDR2 (germline): SGHNT, YYREEE (reference sequence). The CDR3 has 17 residues. V lost 2 bases and J lost 3, with 18 bases in between. This sample is part of a study of T cell responses to AZD1222 COVID-19 vaccine. Study-wide findings and caveats: Just a handful of people given AZD1222 tested seropositive at baseline. Dominant CD4 TCR responses targeted spike regions 160-218 and 743-854. Possibly, clonal diversity was underestimated; donors were largely white British and included more females.

This rearrangement joins TRBV5-4 to TRBJ2-1, with D perhaps TRBD1 (6 bases). The material was peripheral blood, obtained 28 days after the second AZD1222 dose. The sequence derives from an adult who received the AZD1222 COVID-19 vaccine. DNA for the CDR3: TGTGCCAGCAGCTTACGTACCGGGACAAAAAACTACAATGAGCAGTTCTTC. It codes for CASSLRTGTKNYNEQFF.